This T cell receptor (beta chain) was identified during a study of early T cells in non-severe SARS-CoV-2 infection. Study-level information: Chains stayed unpaired after sequencing of bulk RNA from unsorted whole blood.

CDR1 is ENHRY and CDR2 is SYGVKD in the germline V gene. CDR3 size: 13 residues. Germline trimming cut 8 bases from V and 7 bases from J; bases unmatched to any gene: 3. The TCR library protocol was used to attach unique molecular identifiers. These identifiers were attached to individual cDNA molecules. TCRdb redid the calling of the 5' RACE reads with MiXCR, one entry per CDR3 protein. In the table there are about 61,000 distinct CDR3 sequences, around 11% of which are singletons. This clonotype was detected only a few times. The sample here was whole blood, taken at baseline. The receptor comes from an adult who was a healthcare worker with PCR-confirmed SARS-CoV-2 infection or an uninfected control (not recorded which). The donor label of this sample is uncertain. The rearrangement joins TRBV10-3 to TRBJ1-6; TRBD1 aligns across 9 bases. The CDR3 DNA sequence: TGTGCCATCGGACAGGGGCAAAATTCACCCCTCCACTTT. It is translated as CAIGQGQNSPLHF.